A selection of T cell receptor beta chains follows, all from one sample in a study of T cell changes during pregnancy in multiple sclerosis. TCRdb keeps only in-frame clones here, not all; method: immunoSEQ multiplex PCR. The sample holds about 110,000 clones, just under 95% seen once. The source material was peripheral blood, sampled after pregnancy. The receptors derive from a female donor with multiple sclerosis, enrolled in a pregnancy study. The CDR3 runs from the conserved cysteine through the conserved F or W. A D gene is named only where the DNA matches it firmly. Some rows mark clone size as missing; the rest say once, few, many or name a class of expanded clone.

>TRBJ1-2|TRBD1|NA|TRBV5-5
CASSADRDRGIYGYTF
TGTGCCAGCAGCGCCGACCGGGACAGGGGAATCTATGGCTACACCTTC
>TRBJ2-7|TRBD1|NA|TRBV19
CASAGTGGSEQYF
TGTGCCAGCGCCGGGACAGGGGGCTCCGAGCAGTACTTC
>TRBJ1-1|TRBD1|NA|TRBV6-5
CASSRDRGATEAFF
TGTGCCAGCAGCCGGGACAGGGGTGCGACTGAAGCTTTCTTT
>TRBJ1-4|NA|once|TRBV28
CASSLFSGWEKLFF
TGTGCCAGCAGTTTATTCAGCGGTTGGGAAAAACTGTTTTTT
>TRBJ1-4|TRBD1|NA|TRBV6-1
CASSVRGRSEKLFF
TGTGCCAGCAGTGTCAGGGGGCGAAGCGAAAAACTGTTTTTT
>TRBJ2-2|NA|NA|TRBV30
CAWIRGNTGELFF
TGTGCCTGGATTAGGGGGAACACCGGGGAGCTGTTTTTT
>TRBJ2-5|TRBD1|NA|TRBV19
CASSTGTGETQYF
TGTGCCAGTAGTACCGGGACAGGGGAGACCCAGTACTTC
>TRBJ1-5|NA|NA|TRBV27
CASSLRGGSNQPQHF
TGTGCCAGCAGTTTAAGGGGAGGGTCCAATCAGCCCCAGCATTTT
>TRBJ1-6|TRBD1|NA|TRBV7-2
CASTMTGKGSPLHF
TGTGCCAGTACAATGACAGGGAAAGGGTCACCCCTCCACTTT
>TRBJ1-1|TRBD1|NA|TRBV6-1
CASSERGQGWAEAFF
TGTGCCAGCAGTGAACGCGGACAGGGTTGGGCTGAAGCTTTCTTT
>TRBJ2-7|TRBD1|NA|TRBV18
CASSQLGQGADEQYF
TGTGCCAGCTCACAACTAGGACAGGGGGCGGATGAGCAGTACTTC
>TRBJ2-1|NA|NA|TRBV27
CASTSRRDPAGLEQFF
TGTGCCAGCACTTCCCGGCGGGACCCCGCAGGTCTTGAGCAGTTCTTC
>TRBJ2-7|NA|NA|TRBV2
CASSPEGSGEQYF
TGTGCCAGCAGCCCGGAGGGCTCAGGGGAGCAGTACTTC
>TRBJ1-2|NA|once|TRBV18
CASSPDGLYGYTF
TGTGCCAGCTCTCCAGACGGACTCTATGGCTACACCTTC
>TRBJ2-2|TRBD2|NA|TRBV5-6
CASSSTGGSRTGELFF
TGTGCCAGCAGCTCGACCGGGGGGTCTCGCACCGGGGAGCTGTTTTTT
>TRBJ1-5|TRBD1|NA|TRBV30
CAWSAGTVNQPQHF
TGTGCCTGGAGTGCCGGGACAGTTAATCAGCCCCAGCATTTT
>TRBJ2-1|NA|NA|TRBV5-4
CASSLVRGYNEQFF
TGTGCCAGCAGCTTGGTTCGCGGGTACAATGAGCAGTTCTTC
>TRBJ2-5|NA|once|TRBV5-6
CASSLWQGTQETQYF
TGTGCCAGCAGCTTGTGGCAGGGCACCCAAGAGACCCAGTACTTC
>TRBJ1-4|NA|NA|TRBV6-1
CASSGTGHEKLFF
TGTGCCAGCAGTGGAACAGGGCACGAAAAACTGTTTTTT
>TRBJ2-1|TRBD1|NA|TRBV2
CASSPDRTHNEQFF
TGTGCCAGCAGCCCGGACAGGACCCACAATGAGCAGTTCTTC
>TRBJ2-7|TRBD1|NA|TRBV4-1
CASSPRTGLFYEQYF
TGCGCCAGCAGCCCCAGGACAGGGCTGTTTTACGAGCAGTACTTC
>TRBJ2-1|NA|once|TRBV5-8
CASTVFGEASLYNEQFF
TGTGCCAGCACCGTCTTCGGGGAGGCTTCACTCTACAATGAGCAGTTCTTC
>TRBJ2-1|NA|NA|TRBV7-9
CASTFSPGVDEQFF
TGTGCCAGCACCTTTAGCCCCGGGGTCGATGAGCAGTTCTTC
>TRBJ2-7|NA|NA|TRBV7-9
CASSTTVPYEQYF
TGTGCCAGCAGCACGACAGTCCCCTACGAGCAGTACTTC
>TRBJ1-5|NA|NA|TRBV27
CASSSLKGGDQPQHF
TGTGCCAGCAGTTCCCTTAAGGGGGGGGATCAGCCCCAGCATTTT
>TRBJ1-2|TRBD1|few|TRBV7-9
CASSWGQGNYGYTF
TGTGCCAGCAGCTGGGGACAGGGGAACTATGGCTACACCTTC
>TRBJ1-1|NA|NA|TRBV5-4
CASSSTGNTEAFF
TGTGCCAGCAGCTCGACAGGGAACACTGAAGCTTTCTTT
>TRBJ2-1|TRBD1|NA|TRBV2
CARIPQGSSYNEQFF
TGTGCCAGGATCCCACAGGGGAGCTCCTACAATGAGCAGTTCTTC
>TRBJ1-3|NA|NA|TRBV2
CASSELQPGSGNTIYF
TGTGCCAGCAGTGAGCTACAGCCTGGGTCTGGAAACACCATATATTTT
>TRBJ1-5|NA|NA|TRBV28
CASRQYSNQPQHF
TGTGCCAGCAGACAGTATAGCAATCAGCCCCAGCATTTT
>TRBJ2-7|TRBD2|NA|TRBV5-4
CASSPATSTHEQYF
TGTGCCAGCAGCCCGGCGACTAGCACCCACGAGCAGTACTTC
>TRBJ1-3|NA|NA|TRBV19
CASSTSHTTVRSGNTIYF
TGTGCCAGTAGTACCTCCCATACGACAGTACGCTCTGGAAACACCATATATTTT
>TRBJ2-1|TRBD2|once|TRBV29-1
CSVDLTGQAGVSNEQFF
TGCAGCGTTGACCTCACTGGCCAAGCGGGAGTTTCAAATGAGCAGTTCTTC
>TRBJ2-7|TRBD1|once|TRBV5-4
CASSQGQGREQYF
TGTGCCAGCAGCCAGGGACAGGGGCGCGAGCAGTACTTC
>TRBJ2-3|NA|once|TRBV15
CATSRDRVNTQYF
TGTGCCACCAGCAGAGATCGGGTAAATACGCAGTATTTT
>TRBJ2-2|NA|NA|TRBV9
CASSGQYTGELFF
TGTGCCAGCAGCGGACAGTACACCGGGGAGCTGTTTTTT
>TRBJ1-1|NA|NA|TRBV4-1
CASSQLMLGGAAFF
TGCGCCAGCAGCCAACTCATGCTTGGGGGGGCAGCTTTCTTT
>TRBJ1-2|NA|NA|TRBV27
CASSFAADYGYTF
TGTGCCAGCAGTTTCGCAGCGGACTATGGCTACACCTTC
>TRBJ1-2|NA|NA|TRBV27
CASSIGRGNYGYTF
TGTGCCAGCAGTATCGGACGGGGGAACTATGGCTACACCTTC